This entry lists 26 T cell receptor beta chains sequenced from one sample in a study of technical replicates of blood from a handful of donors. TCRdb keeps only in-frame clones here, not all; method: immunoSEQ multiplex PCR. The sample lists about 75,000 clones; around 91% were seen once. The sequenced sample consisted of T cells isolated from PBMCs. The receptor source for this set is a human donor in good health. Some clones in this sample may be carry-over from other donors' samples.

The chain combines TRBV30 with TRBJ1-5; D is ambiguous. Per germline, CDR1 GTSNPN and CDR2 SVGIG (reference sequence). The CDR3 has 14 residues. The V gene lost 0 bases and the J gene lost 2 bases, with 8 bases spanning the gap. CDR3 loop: CAWSVHEGNQPQHF. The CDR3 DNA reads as TGTGCCTGGAGTGTACATGAGGGCAATCAGCCCCAGCATTTT.

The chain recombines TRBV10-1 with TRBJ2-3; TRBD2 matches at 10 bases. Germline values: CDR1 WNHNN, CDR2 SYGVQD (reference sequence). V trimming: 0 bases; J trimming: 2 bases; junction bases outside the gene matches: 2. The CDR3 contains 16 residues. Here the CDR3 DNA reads TGCGCCAGCAGTGAGTCTAGCGGGGGGTACACAGATACGCAGTATTTT. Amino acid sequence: CASSESSGGYTDTQYF.

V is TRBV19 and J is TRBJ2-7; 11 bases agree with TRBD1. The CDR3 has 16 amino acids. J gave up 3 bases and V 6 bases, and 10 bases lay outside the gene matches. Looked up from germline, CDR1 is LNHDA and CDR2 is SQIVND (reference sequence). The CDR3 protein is CASSETGTGGNYEQYF. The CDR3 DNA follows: TGTGCCAGTAGCGAAACCGGGACAGGGGGGAACTACGAGCAGTACTTC.

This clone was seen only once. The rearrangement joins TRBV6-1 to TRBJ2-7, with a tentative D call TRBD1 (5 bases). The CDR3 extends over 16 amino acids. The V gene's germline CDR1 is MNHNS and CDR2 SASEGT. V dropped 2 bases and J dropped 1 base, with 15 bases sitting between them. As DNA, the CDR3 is TGTGCCAGCAGTGAATATAGGGGCGGCGGATCCTACGAGCAGTACTTC. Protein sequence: CASSEYRGGGSYEQYF.

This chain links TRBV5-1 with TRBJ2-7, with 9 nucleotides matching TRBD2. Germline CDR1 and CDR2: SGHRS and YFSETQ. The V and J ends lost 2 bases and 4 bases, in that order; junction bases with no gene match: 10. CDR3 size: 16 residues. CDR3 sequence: CASSFYGSGRKYEQYF. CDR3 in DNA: TGCGCCAGCAGCTTCTACGGTAGCGGGAGAAAGTACGAGCAGTACTTC. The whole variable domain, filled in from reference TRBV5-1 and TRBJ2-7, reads KAGVTQTPRYLIKTRGQQVTLSCSPISGHRSVSWYQQTPGQGLQFLFEYFSETQRNKGNFPGRFSGRQFSNSRSEMNVSTLELGDSALYLCASSFYGSGRKYEQYFGPGTRLTVT.

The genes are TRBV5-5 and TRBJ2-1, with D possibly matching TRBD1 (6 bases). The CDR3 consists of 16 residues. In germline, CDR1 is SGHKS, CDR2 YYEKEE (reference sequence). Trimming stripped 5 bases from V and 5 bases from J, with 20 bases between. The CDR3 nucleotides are TGTGCCAGCAGAATACAGGGTTATTGGGAGAACAATGAGCAGTTCTTC. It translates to CASRIQGYWENNEQFF.

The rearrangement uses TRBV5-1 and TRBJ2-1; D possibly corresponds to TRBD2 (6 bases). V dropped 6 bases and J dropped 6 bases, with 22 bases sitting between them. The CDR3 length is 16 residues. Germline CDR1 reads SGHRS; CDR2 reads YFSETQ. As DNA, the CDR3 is TGCGCCAGCAACATCCCGGGACTTAGTCCCCCCAATGAGCAGTTCTTC. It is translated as CASNIPGLSPPNEQFF. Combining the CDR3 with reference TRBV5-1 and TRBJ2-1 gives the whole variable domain KAGVTQTPRYLIKTRGQQVTLSCSPISGHRSVSWYQQTPGQGLQFLFEYFSETQRNKGNFPGRFSGRQFSNSRSEMNVSTLELGDSALYLCASNIPGLSPPNEQFFGPGTRLTVL.

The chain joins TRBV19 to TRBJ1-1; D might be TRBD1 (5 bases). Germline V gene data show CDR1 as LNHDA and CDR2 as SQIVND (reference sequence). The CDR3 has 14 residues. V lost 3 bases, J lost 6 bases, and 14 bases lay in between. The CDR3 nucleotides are TGTGCCAGTAGTATTACTTCTTGGGGCTCTGAAGCTTTCTTT. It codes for CASSITSWGSEAFF.

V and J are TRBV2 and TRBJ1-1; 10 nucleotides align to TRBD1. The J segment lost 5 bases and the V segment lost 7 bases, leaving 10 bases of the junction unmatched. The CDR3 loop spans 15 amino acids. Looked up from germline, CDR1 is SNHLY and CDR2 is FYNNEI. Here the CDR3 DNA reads TGTGCCAGCACTCCCGGGACAGGGGATTGGACTGAAGCTTTCTTT. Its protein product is CASTPGTGDWTEAFF.

The CDR3 here is CASRGGTSWGELFF. DNA for the CDR3: TGTGCCAGCAGGGGGGGGACTAGCTGGGGGGAGCTGTTTTTT. This chain links TRBV27 with TRBJ2-2, with 9 bases matching TRBD2. The germline V gene has CDR1 MNHEY and CDR2 SMNVEV (reference sequence). The CDR3 sequence is 14 residues long. Trimming removed 6 bases from V and 8 bases from J; junction bases left unmatched: 7.

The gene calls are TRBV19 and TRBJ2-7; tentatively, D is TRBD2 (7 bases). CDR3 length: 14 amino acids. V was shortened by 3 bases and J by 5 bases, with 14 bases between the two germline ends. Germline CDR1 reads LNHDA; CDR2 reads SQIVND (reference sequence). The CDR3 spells CASSILGGGNEQYF. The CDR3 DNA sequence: TGTGCCAGTAGTATCCTTGGCGGGGGCAACGAGCAGTACTTC.

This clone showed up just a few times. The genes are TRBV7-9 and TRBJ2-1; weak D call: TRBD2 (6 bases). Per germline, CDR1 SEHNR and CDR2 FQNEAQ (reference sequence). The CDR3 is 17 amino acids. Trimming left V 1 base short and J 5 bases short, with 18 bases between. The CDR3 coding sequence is TGTGCCAGCAGCTTAGGGAGCCGGAGGGATTACAACAATGAGCAGTTCTTC. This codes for CASSLGSRRDYNNEQFF.

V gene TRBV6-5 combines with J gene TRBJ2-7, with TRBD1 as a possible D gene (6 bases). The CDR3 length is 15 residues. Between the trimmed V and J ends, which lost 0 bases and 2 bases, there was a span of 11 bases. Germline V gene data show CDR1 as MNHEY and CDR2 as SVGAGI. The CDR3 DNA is TGTGCCAGCAGTTACTCGAATCCAGGGGCCTACGAGCAGTACTTC. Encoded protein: CASSYSNPGAYEQYF.

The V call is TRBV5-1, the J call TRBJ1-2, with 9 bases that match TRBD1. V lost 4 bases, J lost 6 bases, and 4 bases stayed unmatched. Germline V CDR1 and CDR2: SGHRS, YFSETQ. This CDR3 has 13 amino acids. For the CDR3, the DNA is TGCGCCAGCAGCCCCGGACAGGGGAATGGCTACACCTTC. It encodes CASSPGQGNGYTF.

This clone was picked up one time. The CDR3 DNA sequence: TGTGCCAGTAGTGCCCAGGGGACAACTAATGAAAAACTGTTTTTT. As protein: CASSAQGTTNEKLFF. The chain employs TRBV19 and TRBJ1-4; weak D call: TRBD1 (6 bases). The CDR3 totals 15 residues. Germline CDR1 LNHDA, CDR2 SQIVND (reference sequence). V gave up 5 bases and J gave up 0 bases, with 10 bases separating them.

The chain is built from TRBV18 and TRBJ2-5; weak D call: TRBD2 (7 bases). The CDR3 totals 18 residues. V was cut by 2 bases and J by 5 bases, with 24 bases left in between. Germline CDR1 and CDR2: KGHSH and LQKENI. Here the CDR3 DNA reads TGTGCCAGCTCACCAAACGAACCGCGGGGGCCCACCGGGGAGACCCAGTACTTC. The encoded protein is CASSPNEPRGPTGETQYF.

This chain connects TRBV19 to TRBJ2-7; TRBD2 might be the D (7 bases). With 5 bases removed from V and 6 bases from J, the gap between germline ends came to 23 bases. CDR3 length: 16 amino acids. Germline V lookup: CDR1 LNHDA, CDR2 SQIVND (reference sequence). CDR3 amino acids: CASSPLTGGQFSEQYF. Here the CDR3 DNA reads TGTGCCAGTAGTCCACTGACGGGGGGACAATTCAGCGAGCAGTACTTC.

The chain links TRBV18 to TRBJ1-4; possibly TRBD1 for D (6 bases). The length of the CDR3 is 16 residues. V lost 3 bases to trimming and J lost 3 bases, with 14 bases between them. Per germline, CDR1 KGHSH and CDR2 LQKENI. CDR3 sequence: CASSPFMDRSNEKLFF. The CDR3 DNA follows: TGTGCCAGCTCACCCTTTATGGACAGATCTAATGAAAAACTGTTTTTT.

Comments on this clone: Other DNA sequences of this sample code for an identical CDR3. CDR3 sequence: CASSLDRGINQPQHF. Written as DNA, the CDR3 is TGTGCCAGCAGCCTGGACAGGGGAATAAATCAGCCCCAGCATTTT. The chain links TRBV4-2 to TRBJ1-5; 9 nucleotides match TRBD1. V lost 4 bases, J lost 4 bases, and 5 bases stayed unmatched. The V gene's germline CDR1 is LGHNA and CDR2 YNFKEQ. This CDR3 is built from 15 residues.

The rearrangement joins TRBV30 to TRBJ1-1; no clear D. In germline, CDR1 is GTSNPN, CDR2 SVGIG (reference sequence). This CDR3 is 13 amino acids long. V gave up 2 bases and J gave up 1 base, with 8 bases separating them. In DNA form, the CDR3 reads TGTGCCTGGAGTTCTCTTCCGAACACTGAAGCTTTCTTT. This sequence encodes CAWSSLPNTEAFF.

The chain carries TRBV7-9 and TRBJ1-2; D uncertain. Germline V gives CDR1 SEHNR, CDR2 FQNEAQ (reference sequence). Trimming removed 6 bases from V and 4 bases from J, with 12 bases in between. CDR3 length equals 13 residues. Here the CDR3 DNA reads TGTGCCAGCAGACATCCGGGAGCCTATGGCTACACCTTC. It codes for CASRHPGAYGYTF.

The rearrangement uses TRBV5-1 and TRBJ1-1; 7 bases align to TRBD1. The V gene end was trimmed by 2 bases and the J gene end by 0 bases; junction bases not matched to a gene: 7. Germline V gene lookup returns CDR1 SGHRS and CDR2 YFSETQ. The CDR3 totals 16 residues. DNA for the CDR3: TGCGCCAGCAGCTTCTCCCCGGGACAGATGAACACTGAAGCTTTCTTT. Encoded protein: CASSFSPGQMNTEAFF.

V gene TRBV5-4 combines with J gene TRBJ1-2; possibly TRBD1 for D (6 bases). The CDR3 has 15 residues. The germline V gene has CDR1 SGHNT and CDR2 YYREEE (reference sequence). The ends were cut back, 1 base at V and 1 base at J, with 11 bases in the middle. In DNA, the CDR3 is TGTGCCAGCAGCTTGCGGGACACACTTAACTATGGCTACACCTTC. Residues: CASSLRDTLNYGYTF.

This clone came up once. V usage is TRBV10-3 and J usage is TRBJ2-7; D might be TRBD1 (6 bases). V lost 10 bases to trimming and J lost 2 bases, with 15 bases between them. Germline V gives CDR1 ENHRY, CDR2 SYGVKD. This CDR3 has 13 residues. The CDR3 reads CATGAGVTYEQYF. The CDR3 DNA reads TGTGCCACCGGGGCAGGGGTAACCTACGAGCAGTACTTC.

The CDR3 nucleotides are TGTGCCAGCCGTCTAACAGGGGGCGTCTACGAGCAGTACTTC. Protein product: CASRLTGGVYEQYF. The chain joins TRBV27 to TRBJ2-7, with 9 bases identical to TRBD1. CDR1 MNHEY and CDR2 SMNVEV come from the germline V gene (reference sequence). The CDR3 runs 14 residues. V gave up 8 bases and J gave up 3 bases; unmatched junction bases: 8.

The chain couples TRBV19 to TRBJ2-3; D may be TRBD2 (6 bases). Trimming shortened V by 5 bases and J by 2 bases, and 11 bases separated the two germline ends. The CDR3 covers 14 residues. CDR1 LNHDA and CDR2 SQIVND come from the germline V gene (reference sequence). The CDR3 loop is CASSGASDTDTQYF. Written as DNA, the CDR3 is TGTGCCAGTAGTGGGGCTAGCGACACAGATACGCAGTATTTT. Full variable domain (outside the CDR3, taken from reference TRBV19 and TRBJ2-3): DGGITQSPKYLFRKEGQNVTLSCEQNLNHDAMYWYRQDPGQGLRLIYYSQIVNDFQKGDIAEGYSVSREKKESFPLTVTSAQKNPTAFYLCASSGASDTDTQYFGPGTRLTVL.